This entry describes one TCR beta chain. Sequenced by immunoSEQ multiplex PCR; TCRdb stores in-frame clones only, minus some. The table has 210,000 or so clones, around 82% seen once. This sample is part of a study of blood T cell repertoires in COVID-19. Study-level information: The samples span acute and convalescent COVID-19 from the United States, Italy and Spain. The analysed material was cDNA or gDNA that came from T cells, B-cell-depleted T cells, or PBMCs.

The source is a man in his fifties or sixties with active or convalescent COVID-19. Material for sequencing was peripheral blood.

The CDR3 DNA follows: TGTGCCAGCAGCCAAAACCCGGGACTAGCGGGAGCTCGGGAGACCCAGTACTTC. Translating it yields CASSQNPGLAGARETQYF. This chain connects TRBV4-2 to TRBJ2-5; 14 bases fit TRBD2. The CDR3 sequence is 18 residues long. Germline CDR1 reads LGHNA; CDR2 reads YNFKEQ. V was pared by 2 bases and J by 5 bases, with 10 bases of the junction left unmatched.